Listed here is a single T cell receptor (beta chain). Its matching antigen is unknown. These data come from a study of a mutant IDH1 vaccine in newly diagnosed glioma. Study as a whole: During weeks 1, 3, 5, 7, 11, 15, 19 and 23, patients received eight vaccinations. The study started vaccination 4-6 weeks after radiotherapy alone, or with temozolomide cycles. Former treatment meant radiotherapy, temozolomide, or both; the majority had gotten both.

In germline, CDR1 is SGHRS, CDR2 YFSETQ. The CDR3 covers 15 residues. V was pared by 0 bases and J by 4 bases, with 5 bases of the junction left unmatched. Sample time point: week 5, during vaccination. Every vaccination contained 300 ug of the mutant IDH1 20-mer peptide and was paired with topical imiquimod. Study outcomes and limitations: Pseudoprogression apparently tracked independently of changes in top peripheral T cell clonotypes.

Sequencing used immunoSEQ multiplex PCR; TCRdb keeps in-frame clones, though not all of them. The profile shows fewer than 70,000 clones, just under 90% of them singletons. This TCR came from a woman in her thirties or forties with glioma. This chain uses TRBV5-1 with TRBJ2-7, with 9 bases lining up with TRBD2. The sequencing here drew on PBMCs, taken from a glioma patient whose treatment included an IDH1 peptide vaccine. CDR3 region: CASSLGSSGKYEQYF. For the CDR3, the DNA is TGCGCCAGCAGCTTGGGGTCTAGCGGGAAGTACGAGCAGTACTTC.